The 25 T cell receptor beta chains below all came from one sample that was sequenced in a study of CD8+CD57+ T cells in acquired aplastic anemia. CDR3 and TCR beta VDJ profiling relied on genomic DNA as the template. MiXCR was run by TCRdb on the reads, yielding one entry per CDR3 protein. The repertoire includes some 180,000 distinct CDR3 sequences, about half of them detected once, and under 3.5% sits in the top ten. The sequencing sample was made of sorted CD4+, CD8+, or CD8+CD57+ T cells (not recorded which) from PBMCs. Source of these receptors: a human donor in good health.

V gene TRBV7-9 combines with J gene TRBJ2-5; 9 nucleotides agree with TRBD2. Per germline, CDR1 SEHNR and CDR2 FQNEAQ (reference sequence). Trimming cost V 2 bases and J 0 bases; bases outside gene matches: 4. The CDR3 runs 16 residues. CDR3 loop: CASSLQTSGYQETQYF. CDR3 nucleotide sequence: TGTGCCAGCAGCTTACAGACTAGCGGATACCAAGAGACCCAGTACTTC.

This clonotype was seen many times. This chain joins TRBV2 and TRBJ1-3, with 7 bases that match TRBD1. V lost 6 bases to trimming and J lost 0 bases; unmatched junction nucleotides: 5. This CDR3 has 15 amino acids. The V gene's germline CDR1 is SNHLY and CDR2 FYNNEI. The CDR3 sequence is CASRQQGYSGNTIYF. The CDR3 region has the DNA TGTGCCAGCAGACAACAGGGGTACTCTGGAAACACCATATATTTT.

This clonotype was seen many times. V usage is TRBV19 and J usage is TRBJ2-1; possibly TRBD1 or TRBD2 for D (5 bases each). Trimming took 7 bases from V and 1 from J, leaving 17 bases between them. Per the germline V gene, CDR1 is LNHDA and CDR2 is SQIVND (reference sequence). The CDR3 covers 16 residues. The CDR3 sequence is CASMGAGFYSYNEQFF. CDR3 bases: TGTGCCAGTATGGGAGCAGGGTTTTATTCCTACAATGAGCAGTTCTTC. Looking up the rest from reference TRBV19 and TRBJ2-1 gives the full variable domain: DGGITQSPKYLFRKEGQNVTLSCEQNLNHDAMYWYRQDPGQGLRLIYYSQIVNDFQKGDIAEGYSVSREKKESFPLTVTSAQKNPTAFYLCASMGAGFYSYNEQFFGPGTRLTVL.

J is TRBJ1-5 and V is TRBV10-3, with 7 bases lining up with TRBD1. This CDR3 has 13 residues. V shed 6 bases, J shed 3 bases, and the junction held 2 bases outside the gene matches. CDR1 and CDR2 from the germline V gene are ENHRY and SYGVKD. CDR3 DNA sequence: TGTGCCATCAGGGGGACAGTCAATCAGCCCCAGCATTTT. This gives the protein CAIRGTVNQPQHF.

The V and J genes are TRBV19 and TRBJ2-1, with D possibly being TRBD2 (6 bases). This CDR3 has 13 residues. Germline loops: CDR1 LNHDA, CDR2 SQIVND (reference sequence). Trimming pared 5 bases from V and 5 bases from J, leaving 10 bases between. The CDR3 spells CASSGRGHNEQFF. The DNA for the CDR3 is TGTGCCAGTAGTGGGCGGGGCCACAATGAGCAGTTCTTC.

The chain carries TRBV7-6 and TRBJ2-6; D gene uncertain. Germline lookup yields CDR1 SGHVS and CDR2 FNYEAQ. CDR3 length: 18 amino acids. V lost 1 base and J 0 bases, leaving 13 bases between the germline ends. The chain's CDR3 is CASSLGVGEFSGANVLTF. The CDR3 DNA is TGTGCCAGCAGCTTAGGGGTTGGCGAGTTCTCTGGGGCCAACGTCCTGACTTTC.

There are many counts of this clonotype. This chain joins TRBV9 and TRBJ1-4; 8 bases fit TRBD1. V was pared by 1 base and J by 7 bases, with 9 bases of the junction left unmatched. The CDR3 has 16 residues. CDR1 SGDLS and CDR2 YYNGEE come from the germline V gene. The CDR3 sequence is CASSVTGRTGSEKLFF. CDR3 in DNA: TGTGCCAGCAGCGTAACGGGCCGGACAGGGAGTGAAAAACTGTTTTTT.

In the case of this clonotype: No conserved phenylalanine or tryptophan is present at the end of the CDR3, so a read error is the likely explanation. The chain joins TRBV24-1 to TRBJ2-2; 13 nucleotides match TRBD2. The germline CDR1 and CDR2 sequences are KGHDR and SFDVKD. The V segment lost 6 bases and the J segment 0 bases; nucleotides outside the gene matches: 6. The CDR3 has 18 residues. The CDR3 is CATSRGLAGVTNTGELFL. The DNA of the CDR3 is TGTGCCACCAGTCGTGGACTAGCGGGAGTTACGAACACCGGGGAGCTGTTTCTC.

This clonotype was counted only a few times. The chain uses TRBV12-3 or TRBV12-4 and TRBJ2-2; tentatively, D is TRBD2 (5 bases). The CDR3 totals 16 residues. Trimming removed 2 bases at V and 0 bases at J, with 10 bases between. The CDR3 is CASSLQRPPNTGELFF. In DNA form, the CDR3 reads TGTGCCAGCAGTTTACAGCGGCCCCCGAACACCGGGGAGCTGTTTTTT.

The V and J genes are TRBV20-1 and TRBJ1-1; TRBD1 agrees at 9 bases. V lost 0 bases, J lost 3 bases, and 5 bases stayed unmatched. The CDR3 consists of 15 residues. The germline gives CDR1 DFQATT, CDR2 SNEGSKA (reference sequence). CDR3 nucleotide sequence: TGCAGTGCTAGAGATCAGGACAGGGGACACACTGAAGCTTTCTTT. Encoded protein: CSARDQDRGHTEAFF.

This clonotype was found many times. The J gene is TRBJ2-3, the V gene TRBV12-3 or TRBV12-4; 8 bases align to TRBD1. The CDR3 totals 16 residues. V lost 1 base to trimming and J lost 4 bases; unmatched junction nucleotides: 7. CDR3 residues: CASSLGTGFYPDTQYF. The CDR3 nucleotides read TGTGCCAGCAGTTTAGGGACAGGGTTTTATCCAGATACGCAGTATTTT.

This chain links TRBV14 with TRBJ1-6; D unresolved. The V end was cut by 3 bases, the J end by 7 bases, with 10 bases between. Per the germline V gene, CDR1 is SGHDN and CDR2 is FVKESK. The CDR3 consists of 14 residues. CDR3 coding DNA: TGTGCCAGCAGCCAGGGTAACGGGAATTCACCCCTCCACTTT. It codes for CASSQGNGNSPLHF.

DNA for the CDR3: TGTGCCAGCAGGGCGGGCAGTCTGATAGAAGCTTTCTTT. Translation: CASRAGSLIEAFF. The chain joins TRBV2 to TRBJ1-1; D call uncertain. CDR3 size: 13 residues. V was cut by 6 bases and J by 8 bases, with 16 bases left in between. Germline CDR1 SNHLY, CDR2 FYNNEI.

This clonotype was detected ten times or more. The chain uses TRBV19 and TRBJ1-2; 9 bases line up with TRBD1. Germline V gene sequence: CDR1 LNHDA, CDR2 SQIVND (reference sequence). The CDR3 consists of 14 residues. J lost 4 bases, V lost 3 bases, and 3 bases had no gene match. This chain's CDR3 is CASSMGQGGYGYTF. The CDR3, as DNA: TGTGCCAGTAGTATGGGACAGGGTGGCTATGGCTACACCTTC.

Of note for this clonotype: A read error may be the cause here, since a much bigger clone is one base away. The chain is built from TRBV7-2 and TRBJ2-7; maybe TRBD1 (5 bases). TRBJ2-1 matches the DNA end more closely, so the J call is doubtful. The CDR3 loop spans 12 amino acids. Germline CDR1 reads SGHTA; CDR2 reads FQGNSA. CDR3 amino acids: CASSDSSYEQFF. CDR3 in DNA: TGTGCCAGCAGCGACAGCTCCTACGAGCAGTTCTTC.

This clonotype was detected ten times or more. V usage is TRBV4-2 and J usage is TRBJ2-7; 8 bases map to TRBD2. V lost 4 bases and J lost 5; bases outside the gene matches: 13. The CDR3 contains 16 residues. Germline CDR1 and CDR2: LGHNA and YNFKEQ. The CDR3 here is CASSPAPKGTSDEQYF. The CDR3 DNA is TGTGCCAGCAGCCCAGCACCAAAAGGGACTAGTGACGAGCAGTACTTC.

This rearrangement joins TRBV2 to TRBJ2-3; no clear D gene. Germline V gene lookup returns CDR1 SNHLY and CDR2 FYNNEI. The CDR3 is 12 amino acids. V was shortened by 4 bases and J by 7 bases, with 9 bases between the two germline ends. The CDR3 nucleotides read TGTGCCAGCAGTGCGGATTCGAATACGCAGTATTTT. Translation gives CASSADSNTQYF.

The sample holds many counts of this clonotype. The CDR3 DNA is TGTGCCAGCAGCTCCTTACTAGCGGGGGGGATCGATGAGCAGTTCTTC. It yields the protein CASSSLLAGGIDEQFF. The chain joins TRBV5-5 to TRBJ2-1; TRBD2 matches at 13 bases. The length of the CDR3 is 16 residues. V shed 3 bases and J 8 bases; nucleotides not matched to a gene: 8. CDR1 is SGHKS, CDR2 YYEKEE, per germline (reference sequence). Full variable domain (rest looked up from reference TRBV5-5 and TRBJ2-1): DAGVTQSPTHLIKTRGQQVTLRCSPISGHKSVSWYQQVLGQGPQFIFQYYEKEERGRGNFPDRFSARQFPNYSSELNVNALLLGDSALYLCASSSLLAGGIDEQFFGPGTRLTVL.

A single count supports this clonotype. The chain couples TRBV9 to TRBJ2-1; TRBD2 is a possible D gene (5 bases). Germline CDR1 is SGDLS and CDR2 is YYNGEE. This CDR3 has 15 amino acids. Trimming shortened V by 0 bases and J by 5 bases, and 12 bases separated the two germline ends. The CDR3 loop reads CASSVVRGANNEQFF. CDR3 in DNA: TGTGCCAGCAGCGTAGTTCGGGGAGCCAACAATGAGCAGTTCTTC. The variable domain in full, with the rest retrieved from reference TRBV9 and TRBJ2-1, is DSGVTQTPKHLITATGQRVTLRCSPRSGDLSVYWYQQSLDQGLQFLIQYYNGEERAKGNILERFSAQQFPDLHSELNLSSLELGDSALYFCASSVVRGANNEQFFGPGTRLTVL.

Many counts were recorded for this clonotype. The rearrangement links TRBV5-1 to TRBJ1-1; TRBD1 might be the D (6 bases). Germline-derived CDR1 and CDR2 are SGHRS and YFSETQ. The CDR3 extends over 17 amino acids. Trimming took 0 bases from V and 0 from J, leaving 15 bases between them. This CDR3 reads CASSLELIQGLNTEAFF. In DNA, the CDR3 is TGCGCCAGCAGCTTGGAGCTCATACAGGGCTTGAACACTGAAGCTTTCTTT.

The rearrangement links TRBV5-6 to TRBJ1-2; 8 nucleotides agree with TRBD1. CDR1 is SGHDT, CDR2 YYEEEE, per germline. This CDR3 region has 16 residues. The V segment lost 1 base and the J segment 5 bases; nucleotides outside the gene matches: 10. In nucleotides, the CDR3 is TGTGCCAGCAGCTTGTCCGGGACAGGTTTGACTTATGGCTACACCTTC. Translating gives CASSLSGTGLTYGYTF.

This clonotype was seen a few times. CDR3 region: CASTVFDEQFF. In DNA, the CDR3 is TGTGCCAGCACGGTATTCGATGAGCAGTTCTTC. J is TRBJ2-1 and V is TRBV2; D is unresolved. The CDR3 runs to 11 residues. V lost 7 bases, J lost 8 bases, and 9 bases lay in between. CDR1 is SNHLY and CDR2 is FYNNEI in the germline V gene.

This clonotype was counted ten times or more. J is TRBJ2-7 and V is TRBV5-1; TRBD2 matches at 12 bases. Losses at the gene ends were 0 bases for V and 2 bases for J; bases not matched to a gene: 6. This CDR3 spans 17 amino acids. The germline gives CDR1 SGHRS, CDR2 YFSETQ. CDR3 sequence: CASSLGLAGGSAYEQYF. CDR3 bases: TGCGCCAGCAGCTTGGGGCTAGCGGGAGGGTCCGCCTACGAGCAGTACTTC.

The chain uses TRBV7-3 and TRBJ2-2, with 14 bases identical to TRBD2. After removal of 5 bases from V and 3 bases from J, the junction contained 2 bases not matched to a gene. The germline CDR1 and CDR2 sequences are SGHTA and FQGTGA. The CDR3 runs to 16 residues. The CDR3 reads CASSPGLAGDTGELFF. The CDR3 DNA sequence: TGTGCCAGCAGCCCGGGACTAGCGGGAGACACCGGGGAGCTGTTTTTT.

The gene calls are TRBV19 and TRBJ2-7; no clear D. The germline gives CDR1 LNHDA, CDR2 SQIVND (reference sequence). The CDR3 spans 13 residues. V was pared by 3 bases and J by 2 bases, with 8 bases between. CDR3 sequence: CASSIGVAYEQYF. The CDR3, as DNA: TGTGCCAGTAGTATTGGGGTTGCCTACGAGCAGTACTTC.